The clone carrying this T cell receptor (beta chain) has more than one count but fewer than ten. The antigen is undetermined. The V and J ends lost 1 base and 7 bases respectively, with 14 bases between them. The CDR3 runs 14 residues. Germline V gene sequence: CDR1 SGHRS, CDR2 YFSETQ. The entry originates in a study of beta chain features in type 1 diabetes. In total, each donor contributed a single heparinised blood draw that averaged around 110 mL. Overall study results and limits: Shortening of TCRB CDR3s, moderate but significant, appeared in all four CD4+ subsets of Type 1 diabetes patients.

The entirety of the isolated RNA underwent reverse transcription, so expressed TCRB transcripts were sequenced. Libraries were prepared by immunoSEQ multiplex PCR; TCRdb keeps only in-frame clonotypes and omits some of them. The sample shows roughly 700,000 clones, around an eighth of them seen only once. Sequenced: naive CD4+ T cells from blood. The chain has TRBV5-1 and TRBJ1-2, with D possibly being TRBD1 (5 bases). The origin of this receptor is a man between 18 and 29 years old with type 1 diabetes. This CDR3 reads CASSLSPGTPGYTF. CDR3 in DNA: TGCGCCAGCAGCTTGTCACCAGGGACCCCTGGCTACACCTTC.